Listed below are T cell receptor beta chains from one sample, sequenced in a study of control samples from healthy donors and cancer patients. Assay: immunoSEQ multiplex PCR; the TCRdb copy retains only in-frame clones and omits some. The sample comprises 80,000 or so clones, around 95% of which are singletons, and 6.2% rests with the top ten. The material sequenced was blood. These receptors were collected from a woman aged 40 to 50 in good health. CDR3s include the opening cysteine and the closing phenylalanine or tryptophan. A D gene is named only where the DNA matches it firmly. A clone size is listed for some rows: how often the clone was seen (once, few, many), or a class if it is expanded.

clone_size	d_call	v_call	j_call	cdr3_aa	cdr3_nt
NA	TRBD2	TRBV28	TRBJ2-7	CASNFGGGETYEQYF	TGTGCCAGCAACTTCGGTGGGGGGGAGACCTACGAGCAGTACTTC
NA	TRBD1	TRBV5-6	TRBJ1-3	CASSLGAAGQGFENTIYF	TGTGCCAGCAGCTTAGGGGCCGCGGGACAGGGGTTTGAGAACACCATATATTTT
NA	NA	TRBV10-3	TRBJ1-2	CAISERGIYGYTF	TGTGCCATCAGTGAAAGGGGAATCTATGGCTACACCTTC
NA	NA	TRBV28	TRBJ1-4	CASSQRDEKLFF	TGTGCCAGCAGTCAACGTGACGAAAAACTGTTTTTT
NA	NA	TRBV18	TRBJ1-1	CASSPGGEMNTEAFF	TGTGCCAGCTCACCGGGGGGAGAGATGAACACTGAAGCTTTCTTT
NA	NA	TRBV5-1	TRBJ2-3	CASSLGSTDTQYF	TGCGCCAGCAGCCTAGGGTCCACAGATACGCAGTATTTT
NA	NA	TRBV6-5	TRBJ2-7	CAHGSIPYEQYF	TGTGCCCACGGGAGTATCCCCTACGAGCAGTACTTC
NA	TRBD1	TRBV10-1	TRBJ2-1	CASSGQGYEQFF	TGCGCCAGCAGTGGACAGGGATATGAGCAGTTCTTC
NA	TRBD1	TRBV28	TRBJ2-6	CASSLQGSNVLTF	TGTGCCAGCAGCCTACAGGGGTCCAACGTCCTGACTTTC
NA	TRBD1	TRBV6-5	TRBJ1-3	CASRQGTGNTIYF	TGTGCCAGCAGACAGGGGACCGGAAACACCATATATTTT
NA	NA	TRBV7-2	TRBJ2-1	CASLGGFRNEQFF	TGTGCCAGCTTAGGGGGGTTTAGGAATGAGCAGTTCTTC
NA	NA	TRBV2	TRBJ1-5	CASSKQDSNQPQHF	TGTGCCAGCAGCAAACAGGATAGCAATCAGCCCCAGCATTTT
NA	TRBD1	TRBV29-1	TRBJ1-5	CSAQGQEGQPQHF	TGCAGCGCCCAAGGACAGGAGGGTCAGCCCCAGCATTTT
NA	NA	TRBV11-2	TRBJ1-2	CASSLVPGTNYGYTF	TGTGCCAGCAGCTTAGTACCAGGGACTAACTATGGCTACACCTTC
NA	NA	TRBV7-2	TRBJ2-1	CASSLVAGQNEQFF	TGTGCCAGCAGCTTAGTGGCAGGGCAAAATGAGCAGTTCTTC
NA	NA	TRBV7-9	TRBJ2-2	CASSLLRRTGELFF	TGTGCCAGCAGCTTATTACGGCGAACCGGGGAGCTGTTTTTT
NA	NA	TRBV12-3/TRBV12-4	TRBJ1-2	CASREGQNYGYTF	TGTGCCAGCAGGGAGGGGCAGAACTATGGCTACACCTTC
NA	NA	TRBV30	TRBJ2-7	CAWSEGSRFYEQYF	TGTGCCTGGAGTGAGGGGTCTAGGTTCTACGAGCAGTACTTC
NA	NA	TRBV10-1	TRBJ1-3	CASSESGLPGNTIYF	TGCGCCAGCAGTGAGTCGGGGTTGCCTGGAAACACCATATATTTT
once	TRBD1	TRBV10-1	TRBJ1-1	CASSETGVETEAFF	TGCGCCAGCAGTGAGACAGGGGTGGAGACTGAAGCTTTCTTT
NA	TRBD2	TRBV4-1	TRBJ2-7	CASSPARGVVHEQYF	TGCGCCAGCAGCCCCGCCCGGGGGGTCGTCCACGAGCAGTACTTC
once	NA	TRBV9	TRBJ2-5	CASSPRPIMYQETQYF	TGTGCCAGCAGCCCCCGGCCGATTATGTACCAAGAGACCCAGTACTTC
NA	NA	TRBV19	TRBJ1-3	CASSKDAGAGNTIYF	TGTGCCAGTAGTAAAGACGCAGGCGCTGGAAACACCATATATTTT
NA	TRBD1	TRBV24-1	TRBJ2-1	CATSDIGQGINEQFF	TGTGCCACCAGTGATATAGGACAGGGTATCAATGAGCAGTTCTTC
NA	TRBD1	TRBV28	TRBJ1-1	CASSPPGTGSPTEAFF	TGTGCCAGCAGTCCCCCCGGGACAGGGTCGCCCACTGAAGCTTTCTTT
NA	TRBD1	TRBV19	TRBJ1-2	CASSTPTGRPYGYTF	TGTGCCAGTAGCACCCCGACAGGGAGGCCCTATGGCTACACCTTC
NA	NA	TRBV27	TRBJ2-7	CASSLFQGSSYEQYF	TGTGCCAGCAGTTTATTTCAAGGGTCATCCTACGAGCAGTACTTC